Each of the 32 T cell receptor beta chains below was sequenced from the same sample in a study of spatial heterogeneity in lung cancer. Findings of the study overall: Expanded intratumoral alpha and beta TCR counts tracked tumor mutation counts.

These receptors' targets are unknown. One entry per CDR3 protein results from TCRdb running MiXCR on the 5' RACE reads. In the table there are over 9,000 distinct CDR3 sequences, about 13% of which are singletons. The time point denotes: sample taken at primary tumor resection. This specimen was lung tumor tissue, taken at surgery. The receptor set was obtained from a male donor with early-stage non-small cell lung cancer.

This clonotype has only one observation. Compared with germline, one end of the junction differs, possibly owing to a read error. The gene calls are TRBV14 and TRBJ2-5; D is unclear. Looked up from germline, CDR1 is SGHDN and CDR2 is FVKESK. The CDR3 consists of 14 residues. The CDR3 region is CACSQVRNQETQYF. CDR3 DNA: TGTGCCTGCAGCCAAGTGCGGAACCAAGAGACCCAGTACTTC.

DNA for the CDR3: TGTGCCAGCAGTTCGTATAGGCAGCCCCAGCATTTT. Protein product: CASSSYRQPQHF. This rearrangement joins TRBV28 to TRBJ1-5; D not certain. CDR1 is MDHEN and CDR2 is SYDVKM in the germline V gene. This CDR3 is 12 amino acids long. Trimming shortened V by 4 bases and J by 7 bases, and 8 bases separated the two germline ends.

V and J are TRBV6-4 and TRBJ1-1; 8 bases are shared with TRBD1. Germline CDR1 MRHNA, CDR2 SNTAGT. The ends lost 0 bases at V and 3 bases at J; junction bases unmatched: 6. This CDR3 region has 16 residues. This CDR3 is CASSDSTTGEDTEAFF. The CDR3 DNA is TGTGCCAGCAGTGACTCAACGACAGGGGAGGACACTGAAGCTTTCTTT.

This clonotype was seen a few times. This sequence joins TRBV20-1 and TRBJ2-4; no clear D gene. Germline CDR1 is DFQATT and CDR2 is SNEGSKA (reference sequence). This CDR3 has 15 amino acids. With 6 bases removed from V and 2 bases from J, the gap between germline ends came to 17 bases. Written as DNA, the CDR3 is TGCAGTGCCCTCTACGCAGGTCTTACCAAAAACATTCAGTACTTC. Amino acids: CSALYAGLTKNIQYF.

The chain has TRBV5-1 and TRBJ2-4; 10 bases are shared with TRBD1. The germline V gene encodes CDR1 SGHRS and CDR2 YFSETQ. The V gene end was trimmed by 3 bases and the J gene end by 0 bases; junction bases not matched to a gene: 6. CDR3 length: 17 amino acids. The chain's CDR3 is CASSYGGQGIAKNIQYF. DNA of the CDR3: TGCGCCAGCAGCTATGGGGGACAGGGGATAGCCAAAAACATTCAGTACTTC.

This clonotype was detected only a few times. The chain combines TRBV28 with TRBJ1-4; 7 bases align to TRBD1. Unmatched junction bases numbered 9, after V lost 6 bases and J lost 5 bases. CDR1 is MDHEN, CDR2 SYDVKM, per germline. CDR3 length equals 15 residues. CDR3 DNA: TGTGCCAGCAGCTACGCCCCGGGACAGAATGAAAAACTGTTTTTT. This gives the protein CASSYAPGQNEKLFF.

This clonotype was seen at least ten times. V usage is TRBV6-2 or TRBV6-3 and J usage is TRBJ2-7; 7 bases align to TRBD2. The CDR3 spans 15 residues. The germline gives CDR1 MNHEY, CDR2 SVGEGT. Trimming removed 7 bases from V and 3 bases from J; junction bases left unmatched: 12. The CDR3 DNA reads TGTGCCAGCACCCGAAGAGCGGGGAGCTTCTACGAGCAGTACTTC. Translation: CASTRRAGSFYEQYF.

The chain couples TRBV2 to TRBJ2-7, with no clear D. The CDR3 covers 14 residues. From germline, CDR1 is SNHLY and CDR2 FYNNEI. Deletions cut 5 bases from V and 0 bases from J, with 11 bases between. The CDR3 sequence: CASSPVVRSYEQYF. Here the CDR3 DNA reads TGTGCCAGCAGTCCCGTCGTTCGCTCCTACGAGCAGTACTTC.

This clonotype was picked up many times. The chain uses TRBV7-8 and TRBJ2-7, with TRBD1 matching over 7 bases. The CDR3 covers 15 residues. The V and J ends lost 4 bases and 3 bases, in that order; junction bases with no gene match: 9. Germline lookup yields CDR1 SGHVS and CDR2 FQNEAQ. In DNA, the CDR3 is TGTGCCAGCAGCTCCACATTAGGGGGCATCTACGAGCAGTACTTC. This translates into CASSSTLGGIYEQYF.

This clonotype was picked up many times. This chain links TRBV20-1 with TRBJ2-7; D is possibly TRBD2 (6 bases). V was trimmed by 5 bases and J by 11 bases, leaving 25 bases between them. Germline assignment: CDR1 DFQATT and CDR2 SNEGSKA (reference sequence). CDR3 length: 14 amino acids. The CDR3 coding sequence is TGCAGTGCTCGATTCTTGTCCGGGACTCCCACTGAGTACTTC. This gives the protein CSARFLSGTPTEYF.

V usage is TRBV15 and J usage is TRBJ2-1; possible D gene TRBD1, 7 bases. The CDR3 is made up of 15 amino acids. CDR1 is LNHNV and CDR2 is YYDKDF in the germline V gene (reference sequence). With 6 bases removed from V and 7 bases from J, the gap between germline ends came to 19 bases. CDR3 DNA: TGTGCCACCAGAAATCCTCCGGCAGGGGGGAATGAGCAGTTCTTC. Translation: CATRNPPAGGNEQFF.

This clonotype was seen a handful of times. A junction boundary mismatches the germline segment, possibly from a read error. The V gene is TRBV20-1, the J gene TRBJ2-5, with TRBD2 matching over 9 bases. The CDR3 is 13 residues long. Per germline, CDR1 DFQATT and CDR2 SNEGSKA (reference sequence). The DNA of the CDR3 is TGCTGTACAGCTGTAGCGGGGGCAGAGACCAAGTACTTC. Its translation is CCTAVAGAETKYF.

The chain's CDR3 is CSARSALRRQGRSTEAFF. The CDR3 bases are TGCAGTGCTAGATCCGCCCTACGGCGGCAGGGAAGGAGCACTGAAGCTTTCTTT. This chain uses TRBV20-1 with TRBJ1-1; D is possibly TRBD1 (5 bases). Germline values: CDR1 DFQATT, CDR2 SNEGSKA (reference sequence). With 2 bases removed from V and 4 bases from J, the gap between germline ends came to 26 bases. This CDR3 contains 18 residues.

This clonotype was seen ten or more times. The CDR3 sequence: CSASDSQVQPQHF. CDR3 in DNA: TGCAGTGCTAGTGACAGCCAGGTACAGCCCCAGCATTTT. The genes are TRBV20-1 and TRBJ1-5; the D gene is possibly TRBD1 (5 bases). CDR1 and CDR2 from the germline V gene are DFQATT and SNEGSKA (reference sequence). The CDR3 runs 13 residues. Deletions cut 3 bases from V and 7 bases from J, with 13 bases between.

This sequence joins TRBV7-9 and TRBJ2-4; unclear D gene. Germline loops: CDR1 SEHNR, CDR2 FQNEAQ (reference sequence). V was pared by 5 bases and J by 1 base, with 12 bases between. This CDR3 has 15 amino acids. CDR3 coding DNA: TGTGCCAGCAGCGTGTACCGGGCCGCCAAAAACATTCAGTACTTC. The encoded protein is CASSVYRAAKNIQYF.

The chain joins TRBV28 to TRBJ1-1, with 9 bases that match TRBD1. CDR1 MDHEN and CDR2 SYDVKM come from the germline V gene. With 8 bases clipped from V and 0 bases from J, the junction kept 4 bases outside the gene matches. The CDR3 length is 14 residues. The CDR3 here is CASPGTGMNTEAFF. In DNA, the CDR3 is TGTGCCAGCCCGGGGACAGGGATGAACACTGAAGCTTTCTTT.

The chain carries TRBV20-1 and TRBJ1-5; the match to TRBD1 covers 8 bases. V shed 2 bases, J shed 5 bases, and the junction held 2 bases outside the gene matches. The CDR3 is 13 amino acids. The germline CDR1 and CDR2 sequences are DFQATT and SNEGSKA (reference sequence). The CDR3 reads CSARPGGDQPQHF. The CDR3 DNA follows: TGCAGTGCTAGACCAGGGGGCGATCAGCCCCAGCATTTT.

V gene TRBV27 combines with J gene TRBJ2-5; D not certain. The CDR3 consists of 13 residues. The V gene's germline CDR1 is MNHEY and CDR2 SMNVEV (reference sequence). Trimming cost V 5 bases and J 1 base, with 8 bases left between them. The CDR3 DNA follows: TGTGCCAGCAGTCTCATCTTCCAAGAGACCCAGTACTTC. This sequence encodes CASSLIFQETQYF.

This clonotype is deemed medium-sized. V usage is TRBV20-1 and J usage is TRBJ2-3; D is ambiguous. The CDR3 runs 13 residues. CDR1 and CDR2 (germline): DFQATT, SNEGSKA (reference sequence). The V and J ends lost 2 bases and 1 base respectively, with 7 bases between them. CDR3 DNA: TGCAGTGCTAGAAAGGGTGGCACAGATACGCAGTATTTT. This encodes CSARKGGTDTQYF.

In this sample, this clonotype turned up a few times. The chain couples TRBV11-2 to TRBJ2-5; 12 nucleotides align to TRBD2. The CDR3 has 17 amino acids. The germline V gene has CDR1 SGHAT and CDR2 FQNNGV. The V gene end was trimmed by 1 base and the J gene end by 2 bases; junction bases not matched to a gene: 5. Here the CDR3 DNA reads TGTGCCAGCAGCTTAGGACTAGCGGGGGAGTGGCAAGAGACCCAGTACTTC. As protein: CASSLGLAGEWQETQYF.

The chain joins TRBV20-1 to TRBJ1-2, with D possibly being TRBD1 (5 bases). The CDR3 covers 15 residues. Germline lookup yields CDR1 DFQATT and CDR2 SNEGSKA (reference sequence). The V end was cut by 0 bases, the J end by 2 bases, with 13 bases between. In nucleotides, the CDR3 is TGCAGTGCTAGAGATCCCAGGGATTGGAACTATGGCTACACCTTC. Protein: CSARDPRDWNYGYTF.

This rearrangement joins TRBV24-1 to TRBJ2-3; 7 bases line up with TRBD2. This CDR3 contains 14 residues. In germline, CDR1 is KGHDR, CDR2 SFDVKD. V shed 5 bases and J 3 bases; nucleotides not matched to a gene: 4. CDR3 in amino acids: CATSAQRGTDTQYF. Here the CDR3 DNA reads TGTGCCACCAGTGCCCAGCGGGGAACAGATACGCAGTATTTT.

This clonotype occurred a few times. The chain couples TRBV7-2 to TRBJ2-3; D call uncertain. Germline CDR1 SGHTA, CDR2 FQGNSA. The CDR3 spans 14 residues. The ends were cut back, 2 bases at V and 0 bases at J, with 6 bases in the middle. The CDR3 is CASSLRSSTDTQYF. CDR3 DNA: TGTGCCAGCAGCTTAAGATCAAGCACAGATACGCAGTATTTT.

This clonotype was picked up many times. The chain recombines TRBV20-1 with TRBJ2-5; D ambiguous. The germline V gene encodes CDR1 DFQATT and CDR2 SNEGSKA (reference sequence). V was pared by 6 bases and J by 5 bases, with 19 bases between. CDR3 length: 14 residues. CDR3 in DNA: TGCAGTGCAAGTGGGGTAGCTTCGTGGGAGACCCAGTACTTC. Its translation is CSASGVASWETQYF.

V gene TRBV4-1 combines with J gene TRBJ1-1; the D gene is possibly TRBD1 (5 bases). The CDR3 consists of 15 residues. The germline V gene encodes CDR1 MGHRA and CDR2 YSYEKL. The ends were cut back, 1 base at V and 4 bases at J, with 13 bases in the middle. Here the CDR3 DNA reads TGCGCCAGCAGCCAAGGGCCCAGGGACGGCACTGAAGCTTTCTTT. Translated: CASSQGPRDGTEAFF.

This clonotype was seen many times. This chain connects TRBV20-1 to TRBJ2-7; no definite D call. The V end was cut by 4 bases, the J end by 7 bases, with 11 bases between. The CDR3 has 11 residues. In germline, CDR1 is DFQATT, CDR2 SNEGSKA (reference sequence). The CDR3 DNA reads TGCAGTGCTAACAAATGGGGTGAGCAGTACTTC. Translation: CSANKWGEQYF.

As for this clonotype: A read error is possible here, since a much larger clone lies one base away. The CDR3 spells CASCQDPPLAGRTDTQYF. The CDR3 DNA follows: TGCGCCAGCTGCCAAGATCCGCCACTAGCGGGCCGGACAGATACGCAGTATTTT. The rearrangement uses TRBV4-3 and TRBJ2-3, with 9 positions matching TRBD2. The germline V gene has CDR1 LGHNA and CDR2 YSLEER. This CDR3 spans 18 amino acids.

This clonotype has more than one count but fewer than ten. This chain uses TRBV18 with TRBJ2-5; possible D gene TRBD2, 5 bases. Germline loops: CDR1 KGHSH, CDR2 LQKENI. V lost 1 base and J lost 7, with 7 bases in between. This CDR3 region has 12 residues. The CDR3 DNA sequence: TGTGCCAGCTCACCACGCGAGGGGACCCAGTACTTC. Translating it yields CASSPREGTQYF.

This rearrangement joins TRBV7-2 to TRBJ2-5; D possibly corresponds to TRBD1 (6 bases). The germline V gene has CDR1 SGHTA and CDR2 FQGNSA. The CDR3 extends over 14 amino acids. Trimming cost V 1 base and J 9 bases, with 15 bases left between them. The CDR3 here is CASSLEWQGPAQYF. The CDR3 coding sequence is TGTGCCAGCAGCTTAGAGTGGCAGGGGCCAGCCCAGTACTTC.

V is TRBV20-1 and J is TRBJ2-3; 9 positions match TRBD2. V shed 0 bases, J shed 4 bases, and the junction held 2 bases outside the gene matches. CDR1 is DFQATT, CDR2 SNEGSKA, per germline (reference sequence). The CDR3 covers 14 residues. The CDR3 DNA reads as TGCAGTGCTAGAGAGGCGGGGGGGCCAGATACGCAGTATTTT. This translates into CSAREAGGPDTQYF.

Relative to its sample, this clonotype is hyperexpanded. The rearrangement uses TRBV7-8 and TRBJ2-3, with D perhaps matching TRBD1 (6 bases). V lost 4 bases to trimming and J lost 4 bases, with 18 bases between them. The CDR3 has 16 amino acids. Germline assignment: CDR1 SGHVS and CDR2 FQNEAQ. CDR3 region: CASSSHRATLSDTQYF. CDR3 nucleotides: TGTGCCAGCAGCTCCCACAGGGCTACTCTGTCAGATACGCAGTATTTT.

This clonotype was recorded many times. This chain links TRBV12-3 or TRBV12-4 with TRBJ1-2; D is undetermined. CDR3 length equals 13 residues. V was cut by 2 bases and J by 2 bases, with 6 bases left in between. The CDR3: CASSLRGNYGYTF. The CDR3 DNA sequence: TGTGCCAGCAGTTTAAGAGGGAACTATGGCTACACCTTC.